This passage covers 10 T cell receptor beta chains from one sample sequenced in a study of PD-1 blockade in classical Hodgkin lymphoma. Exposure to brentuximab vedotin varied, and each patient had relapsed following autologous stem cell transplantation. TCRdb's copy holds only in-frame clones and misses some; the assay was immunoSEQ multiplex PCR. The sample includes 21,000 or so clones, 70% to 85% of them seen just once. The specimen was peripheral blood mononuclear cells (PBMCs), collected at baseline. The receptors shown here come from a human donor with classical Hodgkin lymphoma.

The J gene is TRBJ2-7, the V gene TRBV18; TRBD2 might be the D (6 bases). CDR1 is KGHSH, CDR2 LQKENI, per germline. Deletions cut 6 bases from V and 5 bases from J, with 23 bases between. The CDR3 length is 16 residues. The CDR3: CASSPSLGGLSDEQYF. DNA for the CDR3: TGTGCCAGCTCCCCCTCTTTGGGAGGTTTATCGGACGAGCAGTACTTC.

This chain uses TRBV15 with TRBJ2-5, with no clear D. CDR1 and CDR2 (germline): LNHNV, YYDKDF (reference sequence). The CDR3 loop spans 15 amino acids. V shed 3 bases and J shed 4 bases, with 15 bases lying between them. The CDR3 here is CATSSSWVGLETQYF. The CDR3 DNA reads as TGTGCCACCAGCAGCTCTTGGGTCGGGTTAGAGACCCAGTACTTC.

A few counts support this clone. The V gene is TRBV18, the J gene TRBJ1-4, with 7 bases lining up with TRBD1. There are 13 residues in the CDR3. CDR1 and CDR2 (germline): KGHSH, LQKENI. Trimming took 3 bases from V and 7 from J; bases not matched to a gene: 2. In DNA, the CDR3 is TGTGCCAGCTCACCGGGACAGACTGAAAAACTGTTTTTT. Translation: CASSPGQTEKLFF.

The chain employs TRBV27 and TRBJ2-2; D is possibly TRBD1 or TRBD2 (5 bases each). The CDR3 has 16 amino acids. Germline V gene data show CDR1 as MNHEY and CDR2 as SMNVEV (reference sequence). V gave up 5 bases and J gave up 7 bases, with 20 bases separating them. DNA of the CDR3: TGTGCCAGCAGTCAACTATCTGGGGGATATGGCGGGGAGCTGTTTTTT. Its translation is CASSQLSGGYGGELFF.

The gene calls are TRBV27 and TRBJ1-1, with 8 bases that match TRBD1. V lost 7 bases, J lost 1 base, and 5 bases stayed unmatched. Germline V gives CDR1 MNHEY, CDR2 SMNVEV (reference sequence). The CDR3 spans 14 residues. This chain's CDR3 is CASNRQGPNTEAFF. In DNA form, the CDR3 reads TGTGCCAGCAACAGACAGGGGCCGAACACTGAAGCTTTCTTT.

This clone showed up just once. DNA of the CDR3: TGCGCCAGCAGCCAATCCCGGGATCAGCCCCAGCATTTT. Translation: CASSQSRDQPQHF. V and J are TRBV4-3 and TRBJ1-5; no reliable D call. The V gene lost 2 bases and the J gene lost 5 bases, with 7 bases spanning the gap. The CDR3 runs 13 residues. The germline V gene has CDR1 LGHNA and CDR2 YSLEER.

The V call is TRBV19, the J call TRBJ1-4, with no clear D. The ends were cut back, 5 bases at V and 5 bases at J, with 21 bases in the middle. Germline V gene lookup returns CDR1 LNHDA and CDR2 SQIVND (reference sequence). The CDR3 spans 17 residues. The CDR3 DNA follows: TGTGCCAGTAGTGCCCCCGGCTCCGGGAATAAGAATGAAAAACTGTTTTTT. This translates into CASSAPGSGNKNEKLFF. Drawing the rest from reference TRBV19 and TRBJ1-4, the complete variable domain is DGGITQSPKYLFRKEGQNVTLSCEQNLNHDAMYWYRQDPGQGLRLIYYSQIVNDFQKGDIAEGYSVSREKKESFPLTVTSAQKNPTAFYLCASSAPGSGNKNEKLFFGSGTQLSVL.

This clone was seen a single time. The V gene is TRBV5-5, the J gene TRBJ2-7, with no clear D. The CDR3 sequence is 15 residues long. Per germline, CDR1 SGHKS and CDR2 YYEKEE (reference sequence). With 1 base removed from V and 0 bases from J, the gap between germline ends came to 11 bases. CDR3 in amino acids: CASSLSSRNSYEQYF. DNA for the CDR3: TGTGCCAGCAGCTTGAGTTCCAGGAACTCCTACGAGCAGTACTTC.

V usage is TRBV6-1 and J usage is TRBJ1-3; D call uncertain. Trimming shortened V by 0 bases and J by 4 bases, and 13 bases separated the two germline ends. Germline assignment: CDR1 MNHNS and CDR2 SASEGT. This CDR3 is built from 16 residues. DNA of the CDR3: TGTGCCAGCAGTGAAGCGCGCCTAGGGCCGGGAAACACCATATATTTT. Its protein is CASSEARLGPGNTIYF.

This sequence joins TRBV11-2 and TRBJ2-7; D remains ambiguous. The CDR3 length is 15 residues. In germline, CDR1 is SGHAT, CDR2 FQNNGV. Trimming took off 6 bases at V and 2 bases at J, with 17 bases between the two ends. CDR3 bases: TGTGCCAGCAGTCGTTACCAGACCAGACCCTACGAGCAGTACTTC. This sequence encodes CASSRYQTRPYEQYF.